The clone carrying this T cell receptor (beta chain) was seen ten or more times. The antigen is unknown. The data were obtained in a study of T cells after yellow fever vaccination. Study observations and caveats: Re-detected after boosting: most primary clones, more than 95% of CD4 and about 85% of CD8. A small proportion of clonotypes was detected in both the CD4 and CD8 compartments.

TCRdb reprocessed the 5' RACE reads with MiXCR, giving one entry per CDR3 protein. The table lists around 100,000 distinct CDR3 sequences, approximately 8.4% of them singletons, with about 25% in the top ten. The CDR3 totals 12 residues. V lost 2 bases and J lost 6, with 4 bases in between. V and J are TRBV12-3 or TRBV12-4 and TRBJ2-2; no reliable D call. This specimen was CD8+ T cells sorted from PBMCs, taken 45 days after the yellow fever booster vaccination. The clonotype was recovered from a young man who received the YFV17D yellow fever vaccine. This chain's CDR3 is CASSLLAGELFF. In nucleotides, the CDR3 is TGTGCCAGCAGTTTACTCGCCGGGGAGCTGTTTTTT.